This T cell receptor beta chain was observed in a study of identical twins. This clonotype has a count of ten or more. Its antigen is not known. This CDR3 spans 16 amino acids. Germline V gives CDR1 MGHRA, CDR2 YSYEKL. With V trimmed by 1 base and J by 3 bases, 7 bases remained unmatched. General observations from the study: The conclusions drew on cross-sectional statistical analysis instead of tracking the same donors. There is a chance that invariant MAIT and iNKT cells partially muddied zero-insertion analyses.

TCRdb analysed the 5' RACE reads with MiXCR anew, one entry per CDR3 protein. The sample includes approximately 600,000 distinct CDR3 sequences, under 8.5% of them seen just once. In addition, the sample was reused for a study of yellow fever vaccine responses in identical twins.

This sequence originates from a woman between 18 and 30 years old in good health. The chain uses TRBV4-1 and TRBJ2-3; 7 bases are shared with TRBD1. The sequenced material came from PBMCs. For the CDR3, the DNA is TGCGCCAGCAGCCAAGCTAGGGGGCGGGTAACAGATACGCAGTATTTT. Translation: CASSQARGRVTDTQYF.